This record concerns one T cell receptor beta chain sequence. Its antigen remains unknown. This sample is part of a study of beta chain features in type 1 diabetes. Broader study findings: In every one of the four CD4+ subsets, TCRB CDR3s were moderately but significantly shorter in Type 1 diabetes patients.

The CDR3 extends over 15 amino acids. J gave up 11 bases and V 6 bases, and 18 bases lay outside the gene matches. CDR1 is MNHEY, CDR2 SVGAGI, per germline. Investigators reverse transcribed all isolated RNA, so they sequenced expressed TCRB transcripts. The protocol was immunoSEQ multiplex PCR, while the TCRdb copy is restricted to in-frame clones and leaves out a portion. There are 500,000 to 650,000 clones in the sample; over 10% occur only once, and 0.09% to 0.15% lies in the top ten. The V gene is TRBV6-5, the J gene TRBJ1-2, with 7 nucleotides matching TRBD1. Sample: naive CD4+ T cells from blood. This clonotype was obtained from a man aged 25-45 years with type 1 diabetes. The CDR3 nucleotides are TGTGCCAGCAGCAGGGACAGTAAATTCGAGAGCGGATACACCTTC. Residues: CASSRDSKFESGYTF.